The clone carrying this TCR beta chain was picked up many times. What it recognizes is unknown. The data originate from a study of T-cell reconstitution after alpha-beta-depleted transplantation in children. Whole-study findings and limits: The high TCRbeta diversity at day 60 in some patients came from surviving recipient T cells and thymic progenitors. T cells produced anew were the main source of T-cell counts and diversity one year after transplant. It was reported that alpha-beta T cells came from several hundred expanded graft clones (about two months after transplant).

The V end was cut by 0 bases, the J end by 5 bases, with 2 bases between. The CDR3 extends over 12 amino acids. Germline V lookup: CDR1 KGHSH, CDR2 LQKENI. Preparation of the TCRbeta library was carried out with unique molecular identifiers. TCRdb redid the calling of the PCR reads with MiXCR, one entry per CDR3 protein. The table includes some 300,000 distinct CDR3 sequences, over 9% detected once. The TCR sequence derives from a boy in the first two years of life with acute myeloid leukemia, due to receive a stem cell transplant. The source was PBMCs, collected before TCRalphabeta/CD19-depleted stem cell transplant. The chain uses TRBV18 and TRBJ2-1, with no clear D. The CDR3 DNA sequence: TGTGCCAGCTCACCACCGGACAATGAGCAGTTCTTC. Translated: CASSPPDNEQFF.